What follows is one T cell receptor beta chain and its context. Its antigen specificity is not known. Base qualities were left out, and no much larger clone turns up one base away. Every donor was a healthy Caucasian. This record comes from a study of identical twins (dated by TCRdb to between 2015 and 2016). About the full investigation: To test whether fetal clonotypes persist, this study deep-sequenced TCR alpha and beta repertoires from monozygotic twins, from unrelated adults of various ages, and from cord blood. Replicate twin experiments were performed at different times using different library preparation protocols to rule out contamination.

The library was produced with 5' RACE. Sequencing used an Illumina HiSeq 2000. A universal primer binding site was added through template switching, and the final cDNA carried a unique molecular identifier so that TCR cDNA molecules could be counted accurately. Specific primers in the conserved constant-segment region were used to synthesize first-strand cDNA for the TCR alpha and beta chains. To control for contamination, each cDNA library was double barcoded with a SMART-Mk sample barcode plus Illumina barcodes. TruSeq adapter sequences along with Illumina sample barcodes were introduced in two successive PCR steps. The TCR alpha and beta cDNA libraries were sequenced on the Illumina HiSeq platform using custom primers. In the original analysis: MiGEC processed the raw reads to extract unique molecular identifiers, while MiXCR was used to determine the CDR3 positions. Recombination models were inferred per individual with the repgenHMM and IGoR tools using an EM algorithm. The tcR package in R was used for shared clonotype analysis, with sharing normalized by the product of cloneset sizes. To study raw recombination free of thymic and clonal selection effects, out-of-frame nonproductive sequences were analyzed. TCRdb reanalyzed the raw reads on its own, using fastp at Q25 for trimming and MiXCR for clone calling, and kept in-frame beta chains. Merged by CDR3 protein, the rows form single entries marked with the most common genes and DNA. These V and J calls derive from TCRdb rather than the authors' analysis. For this sample there are roughly 1,500,000 distinct CDR3 sequences; about 30% appear just once. Around 0.25% of the sample rests with the top ten.

V is shortened by 5 bases, J by 6 bases, and the region joining them spans 20 bases. The CDR3 spans 16 residues, from the cysteine through the phenylalanine. Kept here is only the CDR3 DNA, which spans 48 bases and is read in frame from base 1. As encoded in the germline V gene, CDR1 is SGHVS while CDR2 is FNYEAQ. General study outcomes and caveats: Because the same donors could not be followed over many years, the conclusions relied on cross-sectional statistical analysis. Recombination models systematically underestimated out-of-frame TCR alpha sharing in monozygotic twins but agreed with sharing between unrelated individuals. Compared with coincidental sharing between unrelated individuals, out-of-frame TCR alpha sequences shared between twins showed an excess of sequences with low generation probability. The excess sharing between twins in beta out-of-frame sequences was weaker because fewer shared sequences reduced the signal-to-noise ratio. Fewer insertions were carried by abundant cord blood beta clonotypes; a weaker similar trend was observed in young adult naive repertoires, while no such trend was observed in memory repertoires. Invariant T cells such as MAIT and iNKT could partly confound zero-insertion analyses, though diverse VJ usage argued against this for most clonotypes.

This receptor was identified in a newborn girl in good health. This chain joins TRBV7-6 to TRBJ2-1; the D segment could be TRBD2, given 5 matching bases. The sequenced sample was cord blood. CDR3 region: CASSATRTPSGNEQFF. The nucleotide sequence reads as follows: TGTGCCAGCAGCGCCACTAGGACCCCTTCGGGCAATGAGCAGTTCTTC.